This paragraph covers one T cell receptor beta chain sequence. The entry originates in a study of blood T cell repertoires in COVID-19. About the research overall: COVID-19 samples from acute and convalescent phases originated in the United States, Italy and Spain. PBMCs, B-cell-depleted T cells, or T cells were the source of the cDNA or gDNA that made up the material.

Authors' analysis steps: Researchers report that nucleated cell counts were estimated from reference gene primer amplification. The repertoire was sequenced with immunoSEQ multiplex PCR; TCRdb's copy has only in-frame clones and lacks some. That table furnishes V, J and clone size, whereas the DNA furnished D and trimming. This sample has around 57,000 clones, with 88% found just once. Germline V lookup: CDR1 MNHEY, CDR2 SMNVEV (reference sequence). The J segment lost 5 bases and the V segment lost 6 bases, leaving 16 bases of the junction unmatched. The CDR3 has 17 amino acids. This clonotype was sampled from a woman at least 80 years old with active COVID-19. The genes are TRBV27 and TRBJ2-7, with 10 bases aligning to TRBD1. The sequencing input was peripheral blood. CDR3 region: CASSRYSRQGALNEQYF. In nucleotides, the CDR3 is TGTGCCAGCAGCCGATACTCCCGACAGGGGGCGCTGAACGAGCAGTACTTC.